Sequencing of this TCR beta chain was carried out in a study of graft-versus-host responses after intestinal transplantation. The wider study: Each patient got anti-thymocyte globulin induction, then tacrolimus and steroids for around three years.

About this clone: Its antigen is as yet unknown.

Findings and limits, study-wide: Detection of GvH clones occurred in recipient marrow, and some had their first appearance in ileum or blood. Early post-transplant declines in HvG were associated with peak levels of circulating GvH clones.

Repertoires were generated with immunoSEQ multiplex PCR, while TCRdb's copy carries only in-frame clones and drops some. The table shows over 75,000 clones, with just under 95% occurring only once. The germline CDR1 and CDR2 sequences are SGHAT and FQNNGV. V lost 5 bases and J 0 bases, leaving 7 bases between the germline ends. The CDR3 is 13 amino acids. The chain is built from TRBV11-2 and TRBJ2-5, with unresolved D. This TCR was recovered from a human donor who was the organ donor for an intestinal transplant. Specimen: unstimulated CD8+ T cells sorted from spleen or lymph node cells, collected before transplant. CDR3 residues: CASSTYYQETQYF. In nucleotides, the CDR3 is TGTGCCAGCAGCACCTATTACCAAGAGACCCAGTACTTC.